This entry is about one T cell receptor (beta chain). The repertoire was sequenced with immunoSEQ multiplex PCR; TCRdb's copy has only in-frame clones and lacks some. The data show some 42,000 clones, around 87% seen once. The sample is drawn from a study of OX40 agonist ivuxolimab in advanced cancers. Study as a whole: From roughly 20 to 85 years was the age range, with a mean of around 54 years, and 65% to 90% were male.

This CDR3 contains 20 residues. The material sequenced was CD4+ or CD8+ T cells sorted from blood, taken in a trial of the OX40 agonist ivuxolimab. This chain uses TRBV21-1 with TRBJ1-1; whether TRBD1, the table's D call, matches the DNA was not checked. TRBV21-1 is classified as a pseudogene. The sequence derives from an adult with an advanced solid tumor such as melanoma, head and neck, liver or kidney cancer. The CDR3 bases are TGTGCCAGCAGCAAAGGTCCAGGAAACCGGGACAGCGAGATGAACACTGAAGCTTTCTTT. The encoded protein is CASSKGPGNRDSEMNTEAFF.